This entry features one T cell receptor beta chain sequence. Its target is unknown. This specimen belongs to a study of cytomegalovirus exposure and HLA in healthy donors. Study as a whole: Genetic ancestry analysis placed over 65% of the 398 donors that were genotyped in the Caucasian-associated cluster. Points from the study as a whole: Reportedly, a later analysis found an Asian-associated ancestry cluster had fewer N-insertions than the approximately 600-donor mean.

The PCR ran on 60 Vbeta and 13 Jbeta primers. Original methodology: Among the unique TCR beta chains that a later analysis counted, roughly 80 million in all, around 11 million were shared. Here immunoSEQ multiplex PCR was the method, and the copy in TCRdb shows in-frame clones only, minus some. V, J and clone size reflect that table, while D and trimming were determined from the DNA. The sample lists about 100,000 clones, over 70% occurring once. Germline lookup yields CDR1 SGHNT and CDR2 YENEEA. The V and J ends lost 1 base and 7 bases respectively, with 8 bases between them. The CDR3 is 13 residues long.

The chain recombines TRBV11-3 with TRBJ2-1, with no clear D. The receptor's source is a man aged 45-65 years in good health and CMV-seropositive. The source material was PBMCs. CDR3 amino acids: CASSLGTQNEQFF. The CDR3, as DNA: TGTGCCAGCAGCTTAGGAACCCAGAATGAGCAGTTCTTC.